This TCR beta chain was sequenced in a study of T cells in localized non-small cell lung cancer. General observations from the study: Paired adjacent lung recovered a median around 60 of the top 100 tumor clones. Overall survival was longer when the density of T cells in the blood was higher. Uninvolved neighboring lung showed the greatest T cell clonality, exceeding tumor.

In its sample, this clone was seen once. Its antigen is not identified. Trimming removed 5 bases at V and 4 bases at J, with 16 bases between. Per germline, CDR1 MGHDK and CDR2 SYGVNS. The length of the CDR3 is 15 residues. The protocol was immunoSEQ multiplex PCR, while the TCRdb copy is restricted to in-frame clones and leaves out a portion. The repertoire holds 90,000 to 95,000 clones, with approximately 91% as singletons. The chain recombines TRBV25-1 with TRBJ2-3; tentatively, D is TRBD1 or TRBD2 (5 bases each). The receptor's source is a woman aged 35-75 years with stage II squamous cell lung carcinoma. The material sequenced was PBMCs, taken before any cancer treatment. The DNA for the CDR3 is TGTGCCAGCAGTCGTTTTCGGGGCAGCGCAGATACGCAGTATTTT. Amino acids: CASSRFRGSADTQYF.